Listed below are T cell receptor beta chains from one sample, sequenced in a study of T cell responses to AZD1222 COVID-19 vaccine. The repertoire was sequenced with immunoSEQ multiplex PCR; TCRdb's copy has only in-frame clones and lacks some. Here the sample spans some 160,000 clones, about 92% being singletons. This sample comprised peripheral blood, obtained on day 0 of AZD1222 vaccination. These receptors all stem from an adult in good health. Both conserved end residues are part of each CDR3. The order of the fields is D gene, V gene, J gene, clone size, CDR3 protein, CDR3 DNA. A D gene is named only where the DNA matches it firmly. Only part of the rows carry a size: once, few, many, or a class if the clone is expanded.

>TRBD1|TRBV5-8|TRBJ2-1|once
CASSWDRNNEQFF
TGTGCCAGCAGCTGGGACAGAAACAATGAGCAGTTCTTC
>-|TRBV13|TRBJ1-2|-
CASSLALNTGAFGYTF
TGTGCCAGCAGCTTAGCCTTAAATACCGGGGCCTTCGGCTACACCTTC
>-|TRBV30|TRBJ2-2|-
CAWSLREGARGELFF
TGTGCCTGGAGTTTAAGGGAGGGGGCTAGAGGGGAGCTGTTTTTT
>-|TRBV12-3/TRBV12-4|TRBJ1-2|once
CASSRGTVYGYTF
TGTGCCAGCAGCCGCGGGACTGTCTATGGCTACACCTTC
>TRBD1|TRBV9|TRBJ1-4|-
CASSPGQGEKLFF
TGTGCCAGCAGCCCAGGACAGGGTGAAAAACTGTTTTTT
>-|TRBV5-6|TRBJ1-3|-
CASSSRGAGNTIYF
TGTGCCAGCAGCTCCAGGGGTGCGGGAAACACCATATATTTT
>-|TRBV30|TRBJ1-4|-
CAWSSQGALFF
TGTGCCTGGAGTTCACAGGGTGCACTGTTTTTT
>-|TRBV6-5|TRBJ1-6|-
CASSFAGPKNSPLHF
TGTGCCAGCAGTTTCGCGGGGCCGAAAAATTCACCCCTCCACTTT
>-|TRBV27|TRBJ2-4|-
CASSFGAWTLNIQYF
TGTGCCAGCAGTTTTGGGGCGTGGACCCTAAACATTCAGTACTTC
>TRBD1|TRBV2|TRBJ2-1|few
CASIPGQGGRNEQFF
TGTGCCAGCATCCCAGGACAGGGGGGTAGGAATGAGCAGTTCTTC
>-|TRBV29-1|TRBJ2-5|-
CSVVSAAETQYF
TGCAGCGTTGTTTCGGCAGCGGAGACCCAGTACTTC
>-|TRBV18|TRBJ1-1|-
CASSQMTEKMNTEAFF
TGTGCCAGCTCACAAATGACAGAAAAGATGAACACTGAAGCTTTCTTT
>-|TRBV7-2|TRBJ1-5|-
CASSRNRVQPQHF
TGTGCCAGCAGCCGCAATAGGGTGCAGCCCCAGCATTTT
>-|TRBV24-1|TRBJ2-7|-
CATSDAISYEQYF
TGTGCCACCAGTGACGCTATCAGCTACGAGCAGTACTTC
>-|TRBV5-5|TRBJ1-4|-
CASSFEGGSEKLFF
TGTGCCAGCAGCTTTGAAGGGGGAAGTGAAAAACTGTTTTTT
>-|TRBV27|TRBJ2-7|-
CASSKPQGYEQYF
TGTGCCAGCAGTAAACCTCAGGGTTACGAGCAGTACTTC
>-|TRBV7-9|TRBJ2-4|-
CASSSSGQGRTNIQYF
TGTGCCAGCAGCTCTAGCGGACAGGGAAGAACTAACATTCAGTACTTC
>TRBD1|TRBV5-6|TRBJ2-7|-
CASSWTGGYEQYF
TGTGCCAGCAGCTGGACAGGGGGGTACGAGCAGTACTTC
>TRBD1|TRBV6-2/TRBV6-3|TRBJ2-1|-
CASSSRDSSYNEQFF
TGTGCCAGCAGTTCCCGGGACAGCTCCTACAATGAGCAGTTCTTC
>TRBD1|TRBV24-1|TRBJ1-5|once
CATSEDRGQPQHF
TGTGCCACCAGTGAGGACAGGGGTCAGCCCCAGCATTTT
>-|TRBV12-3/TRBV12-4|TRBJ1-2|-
CASSLQREVKF
TGTGCCAGCAGTTTACAGAGGGAGGTAAAATTC
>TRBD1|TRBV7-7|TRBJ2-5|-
CASSLIGTGEETQYF
TGTGCCAGCAGCTTAATTGGGACAGGGGAAGAGACCCAGTACTTC
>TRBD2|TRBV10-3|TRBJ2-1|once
CAIRQPGLGRNEQFF
TGTGCCATCAGGCAACCGGGACTAGGACGAAATGAGCAGTTCTTC
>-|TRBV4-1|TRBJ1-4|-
CASSRRLATNEKLFF
TGCGCCAGCAGCCGCCGTCTCGCAACTAATGAAAAACTGTTTTTT
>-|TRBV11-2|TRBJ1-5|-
CASSLVGYNQPQHF
TGTGCCAGCAGCTTAGTCGGCTACAATCAGCCCCAGCATTTT
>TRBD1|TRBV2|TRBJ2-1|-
CASGDRGYNEQFF
TGTGCCAGCGGAGACAGGGGCTACAATGAGCAGTTCTTC
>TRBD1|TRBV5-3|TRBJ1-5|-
CARSTPGQVFRSNQPQHF
TGTGCCAGAAGCACCCCGGGACAGGTCTTTCGAAGCAATCAGCCCCAGCATTTT